This T cell receptor (beta chain) is from a study of human T cells and chemical hapten exposure. Study-wide points: Significantly more large CDR3 similarity clusters arose among expanded TCRs than among controls. The donors suffered from alopecia, so their immune response may not match that of healthy people.

The CDR3 has 13 residues. In germline, CDR1 is MNHEY, CDR2 SVGAGI. V shed 8 bases and J shed 2 bases, with 12 bases lying between them. Notes on this clonotype: Its antigen is not known.

As the library was built, unique molecular identifiers were attached to individual cDNA molecules. TCRdb reprocessed the RACE reads via MiXCR and lists one record per CDR3 protein. The sample has fewer than 200,000 distinct CDR3 sequences, roughly 25% seen once. Specified time point: patch test 3, about 24 weeks after DPC sensitization. Treatment here: therapeutic diphenylcyclopropenone sensitization with weekly scalp DPC. At every patch-test visit, blood was drawn before the patch test was applied. The chain uses TRBV6-5 and TRBJ1-2; no firm D call. The source was whole blood, collected in connection with sensitization to the hapten diphenylcyclopropenone (DPC). The source is a woman between 18 and 29 years old with alopecia areata. Some clones in this sample may be carry-over from other donors' samples. CDR3 protein: CASRLASNYGYTF. The DNA for the CDR3 is TGTGCCAGCCGACTGGCCTCGAACTATGGCTACACCTTC.